This is a list of T cell receptor beta chains from one sample in a study of T cell responses to AZD1222 COVID-19 vaccine. This table comes from immunoSEQ multiplex PCR, and its TCRdb copy is limited to in-frame clones, with some not included. The sample lists about 55,000 clones, approximately 80% occurring once. Sequencing used peripheral blood, obtained 28 days after the second AZD1222 dose. These receptors were collected from an adult who received the AZD1222 COVID-19 vaccine. CDR3s include the opening cysteine and the closing phenylalanine or tryptophan. The D gene is left open where the match is weak. Clone size is not always given. Where it is, it says once, few, many or a class for expanded clones.

d_call,j_call,clone_size,v_call,cdr3_nt,cdr3_aa
.,TRBJ2-1,.,TRBV24-1,TGTGCCACCAGTGATTACAGGGAGGGGAGTGAGCAGTTCTTC,CATSDYREGSEQFF
.,TRBJ1-1,few,TRBV12-3/TRBV12-4,TGTGCCAGCACCCTTCACCTGAACACTGAAGCTTTCTTT,CASTLHLNTEAFF
TRBD1,TRBJ1-6,.,TRBV19,TGTGCCAGTAGTACGGACAGGGGGGGTTCACCCCTCCACTTT,CASSTDRGGSPLHF
.,TRBJ1-1,.,TRBV12-3/TRBV12-4,TGTGCCAGCAGTTCGGGCCAGCCTACTGAAGCTTTCTTT,CASSSGQPTEAFF
TRBD2,TRBJ2-3,.,TRBV5-4,TGTGCCAGCAGCCTACGACTAGCGGGGGGGAGCACAGATACGCAGTATTTT,CASSLRLAGGSTDTQYF
.,TRBJ1-1,few,TRBV11-2,TGTGCCAGCAGCCGGAACAGGAACACTGAAGCTTTCTTT,CASSRNRNTEAFF
.,TRBJ1-1,few,TRBV6-2/TRBV6-3,TGTGCCAGCAGTTACATCAGGGGATCTGAAGCTTTCTTT,CASSYIRGSEAFF
.,TRBJ2-2,.,TRBV2,TGTGCCAGCAGTGCGTCTTGGGATGAGACCGGGGAGCTGTTTTTT,CASSASWDETGELFF
.,TRBJ2-5,.,TRBV6-5,TGTGCCAGCAGCCCCCGACTTAGCGAGACCCAGTACTTC,CASSPRLSETQYF
.,TRBJ1-5,.,TRBV25-1,TGTGCCAGCAGTGATACTAGAGATTATAGCAATCAGCCCCAGCATTTT,CASSDTRDYSNQPQHF
.,TRBJ2-1,once,TRBV19,TGTGCCAGTGGACGAGGTGAGCAGTTCTTC,CASGRGEQFF
.,TRBJ1-5,.,TRBV11-2,TGTGCCAGCAGCCATGGGGTACAGGGCACCAATCAGCCCCAGCATTTT,CASSHGVQGTNQPQHF
.,TRBJ2-3,.,TRBV5-1,TGCGCCAGCAGCCCGAGGGCGTCGGGGGGCTTAATCACAGATACGCAGTATTTT,CASSPRASGGLITDTQYF
.,TRBJ2-7,.,TRBV5-4,TGTGCCAGCAGCCCACCCCCCGGGAGCGCCTACGAGCAGTACTTC,CASSPPPGSAYEQYF
.,TRBJ2-5,.,TRBV20-1,TGCAGTGCTAGTGGAGATGGGAGGGAGACCCAGTACTTC,CSASGDGRETQYF
.,TRBJ2-1,few,TRBV27,TGTGCCAGTAGGGCCGTCGGATCGGAAAATGAGCAGTTCTTC,CASRAVGSENEQFF
.,TRBJ1-6,once,TRBV30,TGTGCCTGGAGTGTCGAAGGGTATAATTCACCCCTCCACTTT,CAWSVEGYNSPLHF
.,TRBJ2-7,.,TRBV11-2,TGTGCCAGCAGCTTAGTTGGCGACGAGCAGTACTTC,CASSLVGDEQYF
.,TRBJ1-1,.,TRBV6-5,TGTGCCAGCAGTTTGAAACAGGGATTCAACACTGAAGCTTTCTTT,CASSLKQGFNTEAFF
TRBD1,TRBJ2-2,.,TRBV6-1,TGTGCCAGCAGTGAAGCTGACAGGGGAATCACCGGGGAGCTGTTTTTT,CASSEADRGITGELFF
TRBD1,TRBJ2-7,.,TRBV27,TGTGCCAGCAGTCCGCGGGACAGGGGGACCGAGCAGTACTTC,CASSPRDRGTEQYF
.,TRBJ1-4,.,TRBV19,TGTGCCAGTAGTATACAGCAACGGGAAAAACTGTTTTTT,CASSIQQREKLFF
.,TRBJ2-7,few,TRBV3-1/TRBV3-2,TGTGCCAGCAGCCTCGGTAGAGGGGGGCTTGAGCAGTACTTC,CASSLGRGGLEQYF
.,TRBJ2-6,once,TRBV5-6,TGTGCCAGCAGCACAGATCTAGGGGCCCACTCTGGGGCCAACGTCCTGACTTTC,CASSTDLGAHSGANVLTF
TRBD1,TRBJ1-3,few,TRBV18,TGTGCCAGCTCACCACCGGGGGACAGAAGAAACACCATATATTTT,CASSPPGDRRNTIYF
.,TRBJ1-2,few,TRBV24-1,TGTGCCACCAGTGACCCGGCCAGGGGTGACTATGGCTACACCTTC,CATSDPARGDYGYTF
TRBD1,TRBJ1-4,.,TRBV12-3/TRBV12-4,TGTGCCAGCAGGTCAGGGGGCGCAAAACTGTTTTTT,CASRSGGAKLFF
.,TRBJ1-2,.,TRBV3-1/TRBV3-2,TGTGCCAGCAGCCAACTACGAAGGGCGGCAGGGAAGGAAGGCTACACCTTC,CASSQLRRAAGKEGYTF
TRBD1,TRBJ2-6,.,TRBV5-4,TGTGCCAGCACCTTGGGACAGGGGGTGGGCTCTGGGGCCAACGTCCTGACTTTC,CASTLGQGVGSGANVLTF
.,TRBJ1-2,.,TRBV6-4,TGTGCCAGCAGTGAGACAGGAACCTATGGCTACACCTTC,CASSETGTYGYTF
.,TRBJ1-2,medium-sized,TRBV7-8,TGTGCCAGCAGTCACCAGCGCTATGGCTACACCTTC,CASSHQRYGYTF
.,TRBJ2-1,.,TRBV7-2,TGTGCCAGCAGCTTAGGCCCCTTGGGAACTGAGCAGTTCTTC,CASSLGPLGTEQFF
.,TRBJ1-5,once,TRBV7-2,TGTGCCAGCAGCTTAGGACAGTTCAATCAGCCCCAGCATTTT,CASSLGQFNQPQHF
.,TRBJ2-2,.,TRBV28,TGTGCCAGCAGAAACGGACAGAACACCGGGGAGCTGTTTTTT,CASRNGQNTGELFF
.,TRBJ1-2,.,TRBV7-9,TGTGCCAGCAGCTTAAGACAGACCATAAACTATGGCTACACCTTC,CASSLRQTINYGYTF
.,TRBJ1-1,once,TRBV18,TGTGCCAGCTCACCGTTGACAGAAATGAACACTGAAGCTTTCTTT,CASSPLTEMNTEAFF
TRBD2,TRBJ2-1,once,TRBV10-1,TGCGCCAGCAGTGGGGCCGGGACTAGCGGCTACAATGAGCAGTTCTTC,CASSGAGTSGYNEQFF
TRBD2,TRBJ2-5,.,TRBV9,TGTGCCAGCAGCATTTCTAGCGGGGGGGCAAAAGAGACCCAGTACTTC,CASSISSGGAKETQYF
TRBD1,TRBJ1-1,.,TRBV30,TGTGCCTGGAGTTCCGGACAGGGGACTGAAGCTTTCTTT,CAWSSGQGTEAFF
TRBD1,TRBJ1-4,once,TRBV6-5,TGTGCCAGCAGTTACTCCGGGACAGCTAATGAAAAACTGTTTTTT,CASSYSGTANEKLFF
TRBD1,TRBJ1-1,.,TRBV5-4,TGTGCCAGCAGCCCCTCAGGGGGCGGGACTGAAGCTTTCTTT,CASSPSGGGTEAFF